Sequencing of this T cell receptor (beta chain) was carried out in a study of low-dose radiotherapy and immunotherapy resistance in tumors. This CDR3 has 13 amino acids. This clonotype was picked up many times. One end of the junction is discordant with germline, which a read error may explain. Time point meaning: after trial treatment. Noted treatment: LDRT plus nivolumab, ipilimumab, low-dose cyclophosphamide and aspirin (RACIN trial). Alpha- and beta-chain coverage of first-strand cDNA came from TRAV- and TRBV-specific primers. It was with a constant-region primer and a V-primer adapter that TCRs were amplified over approximately 20 PCR cycles. Via MiXCR, TCRdb re-called the reads, giving one row per CDR3 protein. The data contain 100,000 or so distinct CDR3 sequences, roughly 20% of them singletons.

The gene calls are TRBV5-3 and TRBJ1-1, with D unresolved. TRBV5-3 is classed as an ORF, of uncertain function. The specimen comprised PBMCs, sampled after low-dose radiotherapy plus immunotherapy. This sequence was found in a male donor with prostate cancer. CDR3 sequence: CASSFDTYTEAFF. CDR3 DNA: TGTGCCAGCAGCTTCGACACTTACACTGAAGCTTTCTTT.